This TCR beta chain was identified in a study of cytomegalovirus exposure and HLA in healthy donors. This clone was seen only once. Its matching antigen is unknown. Findings and limits, study-wide: Most TCR sequences were seen very rarely across donors, but some public TCRs occurred in many. Presence/absence analyses took donor sequencing depth as roughly uniform.

PCR amplification relied on 60 Vbeta primers (plus 13 Jbeta primers). TCRdb's table, derived via immunoSEQ multiplex PCR, lists solely in-frame clones and lacks some. Here the sample spans roughly 84,000 clones, 70% to 80% being singletons. Trimming pared 2 bases from V and 0 bases from J, leaving 17 bases between. Germline V gene data show CDR1 as GTSNPN and CDR2 as SVGIG (reference sequence). This CDR3 spans 18 amino acids. The TCR originated in a man aged 50 to 60 in good health and CMV-seronegative. The J gene is TRBJ2-6, the V gene TRBV30; the D gene is possibly TRBD1 (5 bases). The sequenced material came from PBMCs. CDR3 bases: TGTGCCTGGAGTACCAGGGTAGGCAGAATCTCTGGGGCCAACGTCCTGACTTTC. It encodes CAWSTRVGRISGANVLTF. Based on the CDR3 plus reference TRBV30 and TRBJ2-6, the full variable domain is SQTIHQWPATLVQPVGSPLSLECTVEGTSNPNLYWYRQAAGRGLQLLFYSVGIGQISSEVPQNLSASRPQDRQFILSSKKLLLSDSGFYLCAWSTRVGRISGANVLTFGAGSRLTVL.